Listed below are T cell receptor beta chains from one sample, sequenced in a study of blood T cell repertoires in COVID-19. Data came from immunoSEQ multiplex PCR; TCRdb stores just in-frame clones and leaves some out. The data contain around 60,000 clones, roughly 90% of them seen just once; the ten biggest clones take up around 3.7%. Sequencing was done on a sample of peripheral blood. The source is a human donor in a cohort sampled during active COVID-19. CDR3s include the opening cysteine and the closing phenylalanine or tryptophan. A D gene is named only where the DNA matches it firmly. Size values are once, few and many counts, or a class for expanded clones, and some rows have none.

size: -; V: TRBV27; J: TRBJ2-7; D: -; DNA: TGTGCCAGCAGCCCACAGGGAACCGACGAGCAGTACTTC; CDR3: CASSPQGTDEQYF
size: few; V: TRBV3-1/TRBV3-2; J: TRBJ2-7; D: TRBD1; DNA: TGTGCCAGCAGCCCCTACGAGGGGGCTTACGAGCAGTACTTC; CDR3: CASSPYEGAYEQYF
size: -; V: TRBV12-3/TRBV12-4; J: TRBJ2-3; D: TRBD2; DNA: TGTGCCAGCAGTTTATCTCCTAGCGGGGGGAAGTATTTT; CDR3: CASSLSPSGGKYF
size: once; V: TRBV6-5; J: TRBJ2-5; D: -; DNA: TGTGCCAGCAGTTACTCCCCCCGAGAGACCCAGTACTTC; CDR3: CASSYSPRETQYF
size: -; V: TRBV7-6; J: TRBJ2-7; D: -; DNA: TGTGCCAGCAGCCCCGGGATTGGCCCTGGACCCTACGAGCAGTACTTC; CDR3: CASSPGIGPGPYEQYF
size: -; V: TRBV19; J: TRBJ1-3; D: -; DNA: TGTGCCAGTAGTATCCTGAGCTCTGGAAACACCATATATTTT; CDR3: CASSILSSGNTIYF
size: -; V: TRBV27; J: TRBJ1-5; D: -; DNA: TGTGCCAGCAGTTCCCACCAGGGAGGGGACGGGATGCCCCAGCATTTT; CDR3: CASSSHQGGDGMPQHF
size: -; V: TRBV24-1; J: TRBJ2-2; D: -; DNA: TGTGCCACCGAGTCGGCGACTGCGAACACCGGGGAGCTGTTTTTT; CDR3: CATESATANTGELFF
size: -; V: TRBV10-2; J: TRBJ1-5; D: TRBD1; DNA: TGCGCCAGCAGACCCGACAGGGGGAAGGATTTAACCAACAATCAGCCCCAGCATTTT; CDR3: CASRPDRGKDLTNNQPQHF
size: -; V: TRBV30; J: TRBJ2-1; D: -; DNA: TGTGCCTGGAGTTCGGGGAGAGTCAGAAGCTCCTACAATGAGCAGTTCTTC; CDR3: CAWSSGRVRSSYNEQFF
size: -; V: TRBV30; J: TRBJ2-7; D: -; DNA: TGTGCCTGGAGCCTACTGGGCCGCACCTACGAGCAGTACTTC; CDR3: CAWSLLGRTYEQYF
size: -; V: TRBV9; J: TRBJ2-2; D: -; DNA: TGTGCCAGCAGCGTAGACTGGCTAGCTAGATCCGGGGAGCTGTTTTTT; CDR3: CASSVDWLARSGELFF
size: -; V: TRBV14; J: TRBJ1-5; D: -; DNA: TGTGCCAGCAGCCAAGTTCCGGACAGAAAGAATCAGCCCCAGCATTTT; CDR3: CASSQVPDRKNQPQHF
size: -; V: TRBV7-9; J: TRBJ1-1; D: -; DNA: TGTGCCAGCAGCTTAGCAGGGAGAGGCACTGAAGCTTTCTTT; CDR3: CASSLAGRGTEAFF
size: -; V: TRBV7-3; J: TRBJ1-3; D: -; DNA: TGTGCCAGCAGCTTAAACCACGGGAAAGGAACCATATATTTT; CDR3: CASSLNHGKGTIYF
size: few; V: TRBV4-2; J: TRBJ2-7; D: -; DNA: TGTGCCAGCAGCCACTCAGGTGGGGAGCAGTACTTC; CDR3: CASSHSGGEQYF
size: few; V: TRBV4-3; J: TRBJ1-1; D: -; DNA: TGCGCCAGCAGCCAAGATTGGCTTGGGAACACTGAAGCTTTCTTT; CDR3: CASSQDWLGNTEAFF
size: -; V: TRBV7-9; J: TRBJ2-1; D: TRBD2; DNA: TGTGCCAGCAGCTTAGCGGGGGGGAGGACCAACTCAAATGAGCAGTTCTTC; CDR3: CASSLAGGRTNSNEQFF
size: -; V: TRBV30; J: TRBJ1-2; D: -; DNA: TGTGCCTGGAGTGGGCACATTAACTATGGCTACACCTTC; CDR3: CAWSGHINYGYTF
size: -; V: TRBV3-1/TRBV3-2; J: TRBJ2-5; D: -; DNA: TGTGCCAGCAGCCAAGAACGCGGGGTTCATGAAGAGACCCAGTACTTC; CDR3: CASSQERGVHEETQYF
size: -; V: TRBV13; J: TRBJ2-7; D: -; DNA: TGTGCCAGCAGCTTGGGCCCTACCTACGAGCAGTACTTC; CDR3: CASSLGPTYEQYF
size: once; V: TRBV7-9; J: TRBJ2-2; D: -; DNA: TGTGCCAGCAGCGCCTGGGGGCCCGGGGAGCTGTTTTTT; CDR3: CASSAWGPGELFF
size: -; V: TRBV15; J: TRBJ1-1; D: -; DNA: TGTGCCACCAGCAGAGATTACGGCGGTCCTGAAGCTTTCTTT; CDR3: CATSRDYGGPEAFF
size: -; V: TRBV6-1; J: TRBJ2-3; D: -; DNA: TGTGCCAGCAGTGAAGCGGTGGGGGCACGTAGCACAGATACGCAGTATTTT; CDR3: CASSEAVGARSTDTQYF
size: many; V: TRBV27; J: TRBJ2-7; D: -; DNA: TGTGCCAGCAGTTGGGGGGAGACAGGGTTGCCCTACGAGCAGTACTTC; CDR3: CASSWGETGLPYEQYF
size: -; V: TRBV19; J: TRBJ2-7; D: -; DNA: TGTGCCAGTAGTTCGAGGACTGTTTTGGAGCAGTACTTC; CDR3: CASSSRTVLEQYF
size: -; V: TRBV28; J: TRBJ2-5; D: TRBD1; DNA: TGTGCCAGCAGTTACCTTAAGGACAGGATGGAGACCCAGTACTTC; CDR3: CASSYLKDRMETQYF
size: once; V: TRBV7-9; J: TRBJ1-6; D: -; DNA: TGTGCCAGCAGCTTGGGCTTGGCTCCTTCACCCCTCCACTTT; CDR3: CASSLGLAPSPLHF
size: few; V: TRBV18; J: TRBJ1-6; D: -; DNA: TGTGCCAGCTCACCGAGAAGAACTGCCGATAATTCACCCCTCCACTTT; CDR3: CASSPRRTADNSPLHF
size: -; V: TRBV4-2; J: TRBJ2-7; D: TRBD2; DNA: TGTGCCAGCAGCCAGGAGGGACTAGCGGGAGTCTACGAGCAGTACTTC; CDR3: CASSQEGLAGVYEQYF
size: -; V: TRBV15; J: TRBJ2-7; D: -; DNA: TGTGCCACCAGCAGAGGCAGAACCTACGAGCAGTACTTC; CDR3: CATSRGRTYEQYF
size: -; V: TRBV5-1; J: TRBJ2-7; D: -; DNA: TGCGCCAGCAGCTTTGGGGCAGGGTTGTCCTACGAGCAGTACTTC; CDR3: CASSFGAGLSYEQYF
size: -; V: TRBV5-1; J: TRBJ2-7; D: -; DNA: TGCGCCAGCAGCTCTTTACAGGATTACGAGCAGTACTTC; CDR3: CASSSLQDYEQYF
size: once; V: TRBV6-5; J: TRBJ2-7; D: -; DNA: TGTGCCAGCAGTTACGGTCAGGGAAAGGGCTACGAGCAGTACTTC; CDR3: CASSYGQGKGYEQYF